Sequencing of this T cell receptor beta chain was carried out in a study of regulatory T cells in long-lasting Graves disease. Trimming shortened V by 2 bases and J by 4 bases, and 8 bases separated the two germline ends. CDR1 and CDR2 (germline): MNHEY, SMNVEV (reference sequence). The CDR3 covers 13 residues. This sample's time point: newly diagnosed GD, antithyroid drugs for less than 3 months. There was RNA extracted from PBMCs, and the TCR library was made from it. An endocrinology unit in Xi'an, China, supplied the patients. Both iRepertoire HTBI primers and Arm-PCR of CDR3 regions were used to build the TCR beta libraries. One entry per CDR3 protein results from TCRdb running MiXCR on the multiplex PCR reads. The sample records about 430,000 distinct CDR3 sequences, 15% being singletons. Separately, the same data were catalogued under a study of T cells in Graves' hyperthyroidism and ophthalmopathy. That study adds: Those with hyperthyroidism were 18 to 65 years old, newly diagnosed, and ill for under 2 months. Researchers ran a first-round RT-PCR on the TCR CDR3 using the HTBI primer set.

This sequence originates from a woman aged 40 to 50 with Graves disease. The chain has TRBV27 and TRBJ1-1; weak D call: TRBD1 (5 bases). The input for sequencing was peripheral blood mononuclear cells (PBMCs), taken at new diagnosis, from a patient treated with antithyroid drugs. DNA for the CDR3: TGTGCCAGCAGTTTACTGAGGGGCACTGAAGCTTTCTTT. It specifies CASSLLRGTEAFF.